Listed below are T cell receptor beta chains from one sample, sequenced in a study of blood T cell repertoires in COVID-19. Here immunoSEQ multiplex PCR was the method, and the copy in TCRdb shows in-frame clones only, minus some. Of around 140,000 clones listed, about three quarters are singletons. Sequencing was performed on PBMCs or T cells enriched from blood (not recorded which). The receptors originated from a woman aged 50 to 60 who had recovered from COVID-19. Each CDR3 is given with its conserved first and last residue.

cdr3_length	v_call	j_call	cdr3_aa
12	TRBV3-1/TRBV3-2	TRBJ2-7	CASSQGGREQYF
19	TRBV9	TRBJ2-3	CASSGTGTIGRTSTDTQYF
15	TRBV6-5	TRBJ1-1	CASSYGRAPGTEAFF
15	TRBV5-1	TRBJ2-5	CASSSLTGGQETQYF
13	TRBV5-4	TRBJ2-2	CASSFRVSGELFF
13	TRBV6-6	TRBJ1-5	CASNLEHAQPQHF
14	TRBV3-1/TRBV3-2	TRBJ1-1	CASSIQGATTEAFF
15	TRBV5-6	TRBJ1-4	CASSLRRVLTEKLFF
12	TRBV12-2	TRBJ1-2	CASRFKRVGYTF
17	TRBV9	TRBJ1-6	CASSGDSGSSYNSPLHF
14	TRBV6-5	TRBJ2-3	CASRAQVGTDTQYF
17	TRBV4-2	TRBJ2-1	CASSHSTGTGGANEQFF
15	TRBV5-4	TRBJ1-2	CASSSAGGDLYGYTF
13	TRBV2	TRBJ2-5	CASRTGSGRTQYF
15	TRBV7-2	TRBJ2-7	CASSSEGGRAYEQYF
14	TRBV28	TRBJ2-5	CASSFWGSQETQYF
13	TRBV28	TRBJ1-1	CASRPGQNTEAFF
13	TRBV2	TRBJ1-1	CASNEDRPAEAFF
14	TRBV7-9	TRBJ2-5	CASSLGQSQETQYF
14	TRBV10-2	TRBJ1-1	CASSESAVNTEAFF
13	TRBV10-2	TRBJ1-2	CASSGGPNYGYTF
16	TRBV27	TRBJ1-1	CASSFRVGASNTEAFF
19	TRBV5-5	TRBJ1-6	CASTLKPDVGPNNNSPLHF
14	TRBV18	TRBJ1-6	CASSPSQGNSPLHF
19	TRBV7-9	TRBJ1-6	CASSLVKIPDRESGSPLHF
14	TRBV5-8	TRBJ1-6	CASSRTGTGSPLHF
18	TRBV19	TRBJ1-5	CASRTGTGGYVGNQPQHF
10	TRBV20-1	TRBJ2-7	CSARGAEQYF
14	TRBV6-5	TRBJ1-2	CASRKDRGGAGYTF
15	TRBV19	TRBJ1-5	CASSIGESPSQPQHF
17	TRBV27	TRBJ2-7	CASSPQQPGHRGYEQYF
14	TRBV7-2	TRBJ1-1	CASGNYRVYTEAFF
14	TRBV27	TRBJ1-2	CASSLSSGVVSYTF
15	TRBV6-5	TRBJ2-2	CASSYSITGNGELFF
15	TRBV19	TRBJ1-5	CASSIEGRGRQPQHF
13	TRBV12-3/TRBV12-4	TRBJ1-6	CASSGHDNSPLHF
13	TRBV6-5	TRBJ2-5	CASTIGLRETQYF
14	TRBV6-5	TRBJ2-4	CASSYHPDSQIQYF
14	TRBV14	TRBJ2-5	CASSQGFRKETQYF
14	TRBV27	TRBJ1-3	CASSLTGLGNTIYF
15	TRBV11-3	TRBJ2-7	CASSLHAAQGPEQYF
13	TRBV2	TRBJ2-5	CASYGLIQETQYF
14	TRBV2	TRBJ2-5	CASRVRGGKETQYF
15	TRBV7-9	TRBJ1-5	CASSLWAGGDQPQHF
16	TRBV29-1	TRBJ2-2	CSALVAGGSGTGELFF
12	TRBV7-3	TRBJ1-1	CASSTGGTEAFF
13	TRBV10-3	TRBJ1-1	CAISIRVNTEAFF
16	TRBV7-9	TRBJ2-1	CASSLLRPAGGNEQFF
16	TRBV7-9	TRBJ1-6	CASSSVGLLGDSPLHF
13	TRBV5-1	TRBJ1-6	CASSLANNSPLHF
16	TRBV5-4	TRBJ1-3	CASSHGGENSGNTIYF
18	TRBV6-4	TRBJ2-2	CASSHSGTGPSNTGELFF
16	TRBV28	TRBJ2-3	CASSSPEAYLGDTQYF
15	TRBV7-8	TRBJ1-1	CASSLGVGVNTEAFF
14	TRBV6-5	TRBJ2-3	CASTPGQGPDTQYF
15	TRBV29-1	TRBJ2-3	CSGTGGRAGTDTQYF
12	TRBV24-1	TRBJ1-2	CATSDRDSPYAF
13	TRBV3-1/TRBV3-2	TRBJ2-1	CASASFSGNEQFF
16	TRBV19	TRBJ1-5	CASSIVSSRGNQPQHF